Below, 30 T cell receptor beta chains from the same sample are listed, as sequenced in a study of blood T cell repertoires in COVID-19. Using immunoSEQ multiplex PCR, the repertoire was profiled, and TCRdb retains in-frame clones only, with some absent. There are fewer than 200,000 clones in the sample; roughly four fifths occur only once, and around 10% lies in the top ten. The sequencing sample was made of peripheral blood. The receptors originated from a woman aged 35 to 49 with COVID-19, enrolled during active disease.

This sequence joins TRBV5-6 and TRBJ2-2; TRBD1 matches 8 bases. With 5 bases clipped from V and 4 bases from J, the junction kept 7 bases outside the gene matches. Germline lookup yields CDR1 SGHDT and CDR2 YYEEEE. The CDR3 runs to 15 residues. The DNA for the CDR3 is TGTGCCAGCAGACCTACAGGGGGGCGCACCGGGGAGCTGTTTTTT. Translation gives CASRPTGGRTGELFF.

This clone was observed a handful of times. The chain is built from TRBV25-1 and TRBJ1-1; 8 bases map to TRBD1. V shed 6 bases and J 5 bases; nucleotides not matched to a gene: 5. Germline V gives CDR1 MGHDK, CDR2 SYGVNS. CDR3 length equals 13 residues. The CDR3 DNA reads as TGTGCCAGCAGCCGGACAGGGAGAACTGAAGCTTTCTTT. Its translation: CASSRTGRTEAFF.

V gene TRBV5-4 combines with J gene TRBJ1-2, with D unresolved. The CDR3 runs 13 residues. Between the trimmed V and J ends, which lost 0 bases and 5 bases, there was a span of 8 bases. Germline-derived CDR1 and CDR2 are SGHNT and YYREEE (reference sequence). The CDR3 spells CASSLEPGYGYTF. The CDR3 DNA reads TGTGCCAGCAGCTTGGAGCCAGGATATGGCTACACCTTC.

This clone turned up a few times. As DNA, the CDR3 is TGTGCCAGCAGCCACATAGCGGGAGGAAAGGGCACAGATACGCAGTATTTT. It is translated as CASSHIAGGKGTDTQYF. This rearrangement joins TRBV3-1 (or the pseudogene TRBV3-2) to TRBJ2-3, with TRBD2 matching 10 bases. Trimming at V came to 3 bases and at J to 1 base, leaving 7 bases not matched to a gene. The CDR3 runs 17 residues. The V gene's germline CDR1 is LGHDT and CDR2 YNNKEL (reference sequence).

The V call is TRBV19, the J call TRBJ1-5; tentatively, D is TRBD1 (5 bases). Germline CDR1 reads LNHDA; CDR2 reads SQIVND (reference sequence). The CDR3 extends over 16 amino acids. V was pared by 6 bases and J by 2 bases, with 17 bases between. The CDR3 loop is CASRTVHDSGNQPQHF. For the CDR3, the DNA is TGTGCCAGTAGAACGGTCCACGACAGTGGCAATCAGCCCCAGCATTTT.

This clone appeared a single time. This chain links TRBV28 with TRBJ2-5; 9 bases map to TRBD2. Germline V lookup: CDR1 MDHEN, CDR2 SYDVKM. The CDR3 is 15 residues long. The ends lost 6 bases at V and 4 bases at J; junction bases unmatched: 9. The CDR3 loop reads CASREGGRARETQYF. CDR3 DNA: TGTGCCAGCAGGGAGGGCGGGAGGGCCAGAGAGACCCAGTACTTC.

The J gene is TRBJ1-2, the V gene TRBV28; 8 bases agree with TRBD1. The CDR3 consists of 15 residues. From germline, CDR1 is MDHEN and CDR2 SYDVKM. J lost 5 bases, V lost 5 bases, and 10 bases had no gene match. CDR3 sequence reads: CASSAGGGSGYGYTF. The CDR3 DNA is TGTGCCAGCAGTGCAGGGGGCGGTTCTGGGTATGGCTACACCTTC.

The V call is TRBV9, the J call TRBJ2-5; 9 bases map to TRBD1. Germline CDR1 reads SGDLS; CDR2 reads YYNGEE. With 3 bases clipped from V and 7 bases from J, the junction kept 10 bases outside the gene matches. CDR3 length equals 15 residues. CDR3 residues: CASSEGTGPGWTQYF. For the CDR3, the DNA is TGTGCCAGCAGCGAGGGGACAGGGCCGGGGTGGACCCAGTACTTC.

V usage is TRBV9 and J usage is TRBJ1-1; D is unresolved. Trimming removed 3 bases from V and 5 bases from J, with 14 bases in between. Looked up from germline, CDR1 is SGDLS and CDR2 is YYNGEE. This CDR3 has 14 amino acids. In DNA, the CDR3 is TGTGCCAGCAGCGCTAGCTCTGAACGTACTGAAGCTTTCTTT. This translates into CASSASSERTEAFF.

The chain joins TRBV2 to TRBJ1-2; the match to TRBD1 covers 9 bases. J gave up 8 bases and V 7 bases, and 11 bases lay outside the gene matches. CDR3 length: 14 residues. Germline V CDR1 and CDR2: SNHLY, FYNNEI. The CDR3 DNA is TGTGCCAGCATGGGGTTGGACAGGGGCGACGGCTACACCTTC. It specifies CASMGLDRGDGYTF.

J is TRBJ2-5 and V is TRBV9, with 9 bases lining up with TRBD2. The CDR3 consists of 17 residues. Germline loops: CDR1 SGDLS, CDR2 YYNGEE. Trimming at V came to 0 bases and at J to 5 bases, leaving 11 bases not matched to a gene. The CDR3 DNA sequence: TGTGCCAGCAGCGTAGATCCCGCGGGGGGGCTTATGGAGACCCAGTACTTC. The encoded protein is CASSVDPAGGLMETQYF.

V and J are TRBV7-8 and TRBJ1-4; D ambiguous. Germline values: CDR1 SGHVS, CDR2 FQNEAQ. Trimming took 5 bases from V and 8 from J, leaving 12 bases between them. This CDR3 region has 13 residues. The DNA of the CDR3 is TGTGCCAGCAGCCCAGGTCCGGAAGAAAAACTGTTTTTT. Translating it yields CASSPGPEEKLFF. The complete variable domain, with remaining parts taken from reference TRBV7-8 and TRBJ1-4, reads GAGVSQSPRYKVAKRGQDVALRCDPISGHVSLFWYQQALGQGPEFLTYFQNEAQLDKSGLPSDRFFAERPEGSVSTLKIQRTQQEDSAVYLCASSPGPEEKLFFGSGTQLSVL.

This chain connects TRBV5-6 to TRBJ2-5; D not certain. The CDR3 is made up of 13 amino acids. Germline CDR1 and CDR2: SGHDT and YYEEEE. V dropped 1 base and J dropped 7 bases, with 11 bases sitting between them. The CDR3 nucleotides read TGTGCCAGCAGCTTGACTGTCGGTGGGACCCAGTACTTC. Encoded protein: CASSLTVGGTQYF.

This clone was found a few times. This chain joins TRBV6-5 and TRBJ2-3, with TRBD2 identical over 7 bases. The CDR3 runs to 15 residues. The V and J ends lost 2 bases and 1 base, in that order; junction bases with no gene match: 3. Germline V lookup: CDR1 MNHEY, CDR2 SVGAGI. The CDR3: CASSYERGGTDTQYF. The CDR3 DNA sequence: TGTGCCAGCAGTTACGAGCGGGGAGGCACAGATACGCAGTATTTT.

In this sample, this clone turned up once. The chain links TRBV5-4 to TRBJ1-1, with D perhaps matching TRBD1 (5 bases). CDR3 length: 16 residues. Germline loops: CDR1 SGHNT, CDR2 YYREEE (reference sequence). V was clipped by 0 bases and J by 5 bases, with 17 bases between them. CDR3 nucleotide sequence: TGTGCCAGCAGCTTGGGGGGGGTCGGGGGTAGGACTGAAGCTTTCTTT. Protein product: CASSLGGVGGRTEAFF.

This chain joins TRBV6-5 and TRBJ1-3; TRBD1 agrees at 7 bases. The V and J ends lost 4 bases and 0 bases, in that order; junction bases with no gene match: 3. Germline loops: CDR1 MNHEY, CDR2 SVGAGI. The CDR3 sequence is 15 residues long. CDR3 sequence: CASSLDRFSGNTIYF. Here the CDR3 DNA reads TGTGCCAGCAGTTTGGACAGGTTCTCTGGAAACACCATATATTTT.

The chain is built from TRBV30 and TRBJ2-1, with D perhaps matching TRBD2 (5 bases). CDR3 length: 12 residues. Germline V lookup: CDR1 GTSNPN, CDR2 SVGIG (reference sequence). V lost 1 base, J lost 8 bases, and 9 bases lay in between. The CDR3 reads CAWSDAGYEQFF. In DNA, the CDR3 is TGTGCCTGGAGTGACGCGGGCTATGAGCAGTTCTTC.

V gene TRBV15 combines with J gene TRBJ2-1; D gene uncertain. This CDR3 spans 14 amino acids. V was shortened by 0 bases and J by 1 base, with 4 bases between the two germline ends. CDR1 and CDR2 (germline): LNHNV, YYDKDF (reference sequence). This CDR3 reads CATSREQSYNEQFF. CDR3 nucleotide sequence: TGTGCCACCAGCAGAGAACAGTCCTACAATGAGCAGTTCTTC. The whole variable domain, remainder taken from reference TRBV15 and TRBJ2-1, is DAMVIQNPRYQVTQFGKPVTLSCSQTLNHNVMYWYQQKSSQAPKLLFHYYDKDFNNEADTPDNFQSRRPNTSFCFLDIRSPGLGDTAMYLCATSREQSYNEQFFGPGTRLTVL.

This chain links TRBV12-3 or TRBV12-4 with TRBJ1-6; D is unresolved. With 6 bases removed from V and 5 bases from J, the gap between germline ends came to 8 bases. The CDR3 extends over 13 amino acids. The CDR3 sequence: CASRYSDNSPLHF. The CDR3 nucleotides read TGTGCCAGCAGGTACTCGGATAATTCACCCCTCCACTTT.

The CDR3 sequence: CASSTTGSTDTQYF. The CDR3 DNA is TGTGCCAGCAGCACGACAGGGAGCACAGATACGCAGTATTTT. The chain uses TRBV7-9 and TRBJ2-3, with 7 positions matching TRBD1. V gave up 5 bases and J gave up 0 bases; unmatched junction bases: 2. Germline CDR1 is SEHNR and CDR2 is FQNEAQ (reference sequence). The CDR3 runs 14 residues.

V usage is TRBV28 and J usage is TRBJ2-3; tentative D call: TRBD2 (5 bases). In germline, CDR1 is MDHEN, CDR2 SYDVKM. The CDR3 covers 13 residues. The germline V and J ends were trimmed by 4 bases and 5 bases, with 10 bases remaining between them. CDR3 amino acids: CASSYNGEDTQYF. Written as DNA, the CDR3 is TGTGCCAGCAGTTACAACGGGGAAGATACGCAGTATTTT.

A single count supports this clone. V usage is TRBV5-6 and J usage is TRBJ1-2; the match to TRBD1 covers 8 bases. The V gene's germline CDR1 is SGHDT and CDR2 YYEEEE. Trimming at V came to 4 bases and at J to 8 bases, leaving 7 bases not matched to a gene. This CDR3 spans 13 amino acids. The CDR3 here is CASSRRTGQGYTF. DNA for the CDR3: TGTGCCAGCAGCCGCCGGACAGGGCAAGGCTACACCTTC.

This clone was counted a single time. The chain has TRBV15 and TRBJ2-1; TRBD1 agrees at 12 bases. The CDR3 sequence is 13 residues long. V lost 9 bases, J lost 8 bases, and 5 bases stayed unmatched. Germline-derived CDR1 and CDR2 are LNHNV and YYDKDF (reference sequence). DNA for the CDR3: TGTGCCACGCGGGGACAGGGGGCATATGAGCAGTTCTTC. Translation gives CATRGQGAYEQFF.

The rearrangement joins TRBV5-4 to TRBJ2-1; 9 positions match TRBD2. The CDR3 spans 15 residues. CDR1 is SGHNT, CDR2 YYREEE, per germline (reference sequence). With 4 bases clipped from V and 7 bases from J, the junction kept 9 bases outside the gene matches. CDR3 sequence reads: CASSPAGGRRNEQFF. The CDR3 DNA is TGTGCCAGCAGCCCGGCGGGGGGGCGTCGGAATGAGCAGTTCTTC.

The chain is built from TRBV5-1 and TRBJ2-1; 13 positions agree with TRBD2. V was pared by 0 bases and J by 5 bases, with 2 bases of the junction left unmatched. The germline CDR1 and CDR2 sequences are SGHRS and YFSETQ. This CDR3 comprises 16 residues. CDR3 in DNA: TGCGCCAGCAGCTTGGGTGGACTAGCGGGAGACAATGAGCAGTTCTTC. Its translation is CASSLGGLAGDNEQFF.

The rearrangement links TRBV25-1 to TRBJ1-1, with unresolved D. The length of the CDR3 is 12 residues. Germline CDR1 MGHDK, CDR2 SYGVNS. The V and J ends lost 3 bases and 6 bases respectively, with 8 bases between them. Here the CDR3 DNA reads TGTGCCAGCAGTGAGAGGAGGTCTGAAGCTTTCTTT. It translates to CASSERRSEAFF.

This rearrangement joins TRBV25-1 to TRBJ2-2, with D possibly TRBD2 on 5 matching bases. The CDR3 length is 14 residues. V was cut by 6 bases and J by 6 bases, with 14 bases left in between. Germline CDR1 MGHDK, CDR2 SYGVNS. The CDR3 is CASRSGEFAGELFF. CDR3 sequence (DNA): TGTGCCAGCAGGTCCGGGGAGTTCGCCGGGGAGCTGTTTTTT.

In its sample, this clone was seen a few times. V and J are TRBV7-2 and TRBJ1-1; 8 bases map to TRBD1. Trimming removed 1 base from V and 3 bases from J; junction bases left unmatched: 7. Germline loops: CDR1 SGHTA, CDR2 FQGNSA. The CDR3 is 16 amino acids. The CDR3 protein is CASSLVGTGGDTEAFF. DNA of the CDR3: TGTGCCAGCAGCTTAGTAGGGACAGGAGGGGACACTGAAGCTTTCTTT.

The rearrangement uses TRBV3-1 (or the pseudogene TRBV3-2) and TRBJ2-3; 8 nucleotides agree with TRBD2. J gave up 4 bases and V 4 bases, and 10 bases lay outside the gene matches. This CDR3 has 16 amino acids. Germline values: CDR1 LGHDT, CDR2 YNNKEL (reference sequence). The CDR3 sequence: CASSPRRSGGADTQYF. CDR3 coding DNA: TGTGCCAGCAGCCCCCGAAGGAGCGGGGGCGCAGATACGCAGTATTTT.

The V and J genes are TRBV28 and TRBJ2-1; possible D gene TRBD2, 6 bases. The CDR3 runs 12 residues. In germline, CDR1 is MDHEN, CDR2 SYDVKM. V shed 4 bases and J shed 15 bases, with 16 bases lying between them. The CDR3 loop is CASSSAGTRRFF. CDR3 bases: TGTGCCAGCAGTTCCGCCGGGACTCGGAGGTTCTTC.